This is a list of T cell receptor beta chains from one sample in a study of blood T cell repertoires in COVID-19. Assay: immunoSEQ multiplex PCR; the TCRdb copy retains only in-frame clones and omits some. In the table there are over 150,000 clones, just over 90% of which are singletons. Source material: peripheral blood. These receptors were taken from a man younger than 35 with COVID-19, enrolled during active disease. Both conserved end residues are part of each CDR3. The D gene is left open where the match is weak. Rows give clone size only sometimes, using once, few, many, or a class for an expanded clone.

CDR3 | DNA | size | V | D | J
CASSSPKDTQYF | TGTGCCAGCAGTTCCCCCAAAGATACGCAGTATTTT | NA | TRBV27 | NA | TRBJ2-3
CASSSGYEQYF | TGTGCCAGCAGCAGCGGTTACGAGCAGTACTTC | NA | TRBV9 | NA | TRBJ2-7
CASSVVPFYSGANVLTF | TGTGCCAGCAGCGTAGTACCGTTCTACTCTGGGGCCAACGTCCTGACTTTC | NA | TRBV9 | NA | TRBJ2-6
CASSPRLAPSTDTQYF | TGTGCCAGCAGCCCCAGACTAGCGCCGAGCACAGATACGCAGTATTTT | once | TRBV27 | TRBD2 | TRBJ2-3
CASSLEPGGTYEQYF | TGCGCCAGCAGCTTGGAGCCAGGGGGAACCTACGAGCAGTACTTC | NA | TRBV5-1 | TRBD1 | TRBJ2-7
CASSPTGELFF | TGTGCCAGCAGCCCTACCGGGGAGCTGTTTTTT | NA | TRBV7-8 | NA | TRBJ2-2
CASSSRDSPTDTQYF | TGTGCCAGCAGTTCCCGGGACAGCCCCACAGATACGCAGTATTTT | NA | TRBV6-5 | TRBD1 | TRBJ2-3
CASSGADGTSNQPQHF | TGCGCCAGCAGTGGGGCAGACGGCACTAGCAATCAGCCCCAGCATTTT | NA | TRBV5-1 | NA | TRBJ1-5
CASSRGSGLWNQPQHF | TGTGCCAGCAGCCGGGGTTCGGGTCTGTGGAATCAGCCCCAGCATTTT | NA | TRBV28 | NA | TRBJ1-5
CATSDSDRSYNEQFF | TGTGCCACCAGTGATTCGGACAGGTCCTACAATGAGCAGTTCTTC | NA | TRBV24-1 | TRBD1 | TRBJ2-1